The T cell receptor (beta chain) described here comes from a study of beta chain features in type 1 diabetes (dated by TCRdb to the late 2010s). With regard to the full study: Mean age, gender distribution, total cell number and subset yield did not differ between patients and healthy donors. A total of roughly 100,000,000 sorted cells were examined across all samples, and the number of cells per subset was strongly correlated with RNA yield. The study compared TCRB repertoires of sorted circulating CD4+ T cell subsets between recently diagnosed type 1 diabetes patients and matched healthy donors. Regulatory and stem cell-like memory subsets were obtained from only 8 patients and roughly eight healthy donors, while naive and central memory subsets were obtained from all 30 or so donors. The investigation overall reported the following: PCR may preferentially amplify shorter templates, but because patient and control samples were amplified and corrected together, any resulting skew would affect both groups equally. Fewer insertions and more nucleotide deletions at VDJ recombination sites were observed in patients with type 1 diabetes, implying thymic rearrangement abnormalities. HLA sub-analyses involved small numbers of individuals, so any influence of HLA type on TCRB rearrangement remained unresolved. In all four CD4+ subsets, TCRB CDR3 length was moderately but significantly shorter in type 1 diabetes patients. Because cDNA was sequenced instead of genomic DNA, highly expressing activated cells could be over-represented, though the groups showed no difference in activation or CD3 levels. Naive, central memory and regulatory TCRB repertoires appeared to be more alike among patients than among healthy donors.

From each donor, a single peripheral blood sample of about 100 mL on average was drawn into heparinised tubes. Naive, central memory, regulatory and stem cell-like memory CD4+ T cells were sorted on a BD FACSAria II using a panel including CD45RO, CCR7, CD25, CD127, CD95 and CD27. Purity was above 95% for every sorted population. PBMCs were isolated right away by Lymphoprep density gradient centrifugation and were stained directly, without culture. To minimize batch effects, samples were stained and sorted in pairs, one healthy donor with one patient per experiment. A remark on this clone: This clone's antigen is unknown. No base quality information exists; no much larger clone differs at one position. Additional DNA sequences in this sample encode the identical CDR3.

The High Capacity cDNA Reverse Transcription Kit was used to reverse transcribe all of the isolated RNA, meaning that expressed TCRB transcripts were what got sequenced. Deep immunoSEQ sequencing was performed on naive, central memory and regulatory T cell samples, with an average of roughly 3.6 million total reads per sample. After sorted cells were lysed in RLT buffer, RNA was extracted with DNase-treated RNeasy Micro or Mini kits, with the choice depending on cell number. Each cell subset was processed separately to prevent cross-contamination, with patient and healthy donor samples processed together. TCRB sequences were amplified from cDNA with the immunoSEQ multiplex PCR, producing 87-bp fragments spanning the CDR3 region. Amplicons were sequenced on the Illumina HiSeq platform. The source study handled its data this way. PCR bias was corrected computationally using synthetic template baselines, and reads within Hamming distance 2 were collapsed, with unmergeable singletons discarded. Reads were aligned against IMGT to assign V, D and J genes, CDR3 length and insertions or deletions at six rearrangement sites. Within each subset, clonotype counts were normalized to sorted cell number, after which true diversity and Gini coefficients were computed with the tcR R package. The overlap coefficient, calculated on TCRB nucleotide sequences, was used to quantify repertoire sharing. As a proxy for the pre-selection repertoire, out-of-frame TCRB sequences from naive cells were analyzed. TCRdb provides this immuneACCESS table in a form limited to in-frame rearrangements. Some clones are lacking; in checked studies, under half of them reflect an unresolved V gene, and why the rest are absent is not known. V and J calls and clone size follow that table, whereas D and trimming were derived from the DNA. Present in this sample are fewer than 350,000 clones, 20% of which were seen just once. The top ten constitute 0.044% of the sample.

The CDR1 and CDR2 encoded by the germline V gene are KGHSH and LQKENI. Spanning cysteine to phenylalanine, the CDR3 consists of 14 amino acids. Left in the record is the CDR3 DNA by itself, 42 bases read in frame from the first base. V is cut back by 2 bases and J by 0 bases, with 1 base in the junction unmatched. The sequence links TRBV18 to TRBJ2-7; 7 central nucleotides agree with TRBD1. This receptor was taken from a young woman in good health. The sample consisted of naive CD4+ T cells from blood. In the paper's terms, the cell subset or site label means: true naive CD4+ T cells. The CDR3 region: CASSPGTDSYEQYF. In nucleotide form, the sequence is TGTGCCAGCTCACCAGGGACAGACTCCTACGAGCAGTACTTC.